This T cell receptor beta chain was observed in a study of cytomegalovirus exposure and HLA in healthy donors. CDR3 length equals 15 residues. J was trimmed by 7 bases and V by 4 bases; bases with no gene match: 8. The germline gives CDR1 SGHAT, CDR2 FQNNGV. A remark on this clone: Its antigen is still unknown.

Profiled with immunoSEQ multiplex PCR; TCRdb holds only in-frame clones, not every one. The sample consists of 200,000 or so clones, over 75% of them appearing once. Points from the study as a whole: 150 to 200 TCR beta chains were listed as cytomegalovirus-associated.

The clonotype comes from a young woman in good health and CMV-seropositive. The chain couples TRBV11-2 to TRBJ1-1; TRBD1 matches at 11 bases. The sequencing input was PBMCs. CDR3 in DNA: TGTGCCAGCAGCTCACGGGACAGGGGGATCCATGAAGCTTTCTTT. This sequence encodes CASSSRDRGIHEAFF.